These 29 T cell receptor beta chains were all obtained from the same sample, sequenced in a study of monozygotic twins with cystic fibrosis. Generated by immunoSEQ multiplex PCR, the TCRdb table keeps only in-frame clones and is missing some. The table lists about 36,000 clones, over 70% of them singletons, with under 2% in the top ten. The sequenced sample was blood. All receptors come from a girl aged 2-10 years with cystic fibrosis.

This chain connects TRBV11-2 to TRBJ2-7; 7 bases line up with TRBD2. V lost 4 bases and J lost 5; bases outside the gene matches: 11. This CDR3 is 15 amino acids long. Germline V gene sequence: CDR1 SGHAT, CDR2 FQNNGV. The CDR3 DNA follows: TGTGCCAGCAGCTCCGCCCCGGGGGGAAGGGACGAGCAGTACTTC. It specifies CASSSAPGGRDEQYF.

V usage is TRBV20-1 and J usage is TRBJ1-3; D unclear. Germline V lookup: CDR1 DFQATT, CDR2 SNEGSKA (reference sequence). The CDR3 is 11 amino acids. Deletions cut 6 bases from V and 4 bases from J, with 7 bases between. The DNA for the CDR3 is TGCAGTGCGTCAGTCGGAAACACCATATATTTT. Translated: CSASVGNTIYF.

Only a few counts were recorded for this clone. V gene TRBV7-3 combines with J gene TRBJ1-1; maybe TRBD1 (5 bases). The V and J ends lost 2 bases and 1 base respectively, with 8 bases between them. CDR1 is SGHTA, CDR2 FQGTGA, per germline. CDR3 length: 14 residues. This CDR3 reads CASSLQGENTEAFF. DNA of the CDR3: TGTGCCAGCAGCTTACAGGGCGAGAACACTGAAGCTTTCTTT. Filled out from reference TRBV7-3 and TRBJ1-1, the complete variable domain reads GAGVSQTPSNKVTEKGKYVELRCDPISGHTALYWYRQSLGQGPEFLIYFQGTGAADDSGLPNDRFFAVRPEGSVSTLKIQRTERGDSAVYLCASSLQGENTEAFFGQGTRLTVV.

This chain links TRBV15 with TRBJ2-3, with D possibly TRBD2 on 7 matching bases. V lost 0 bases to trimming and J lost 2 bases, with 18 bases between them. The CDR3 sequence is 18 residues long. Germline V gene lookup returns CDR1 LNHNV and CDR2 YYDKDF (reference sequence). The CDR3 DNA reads TGTGCCACCAGCAGAGAGCGGGGGCAGGGACCCTACACAGATACGCAGTATTTT. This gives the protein CATSRERGQGPYTDTQYF. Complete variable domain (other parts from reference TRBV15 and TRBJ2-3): DAMVIQNPRYQVTQFGKPVTLSCSQTLNHNVMYWYQQKSSQAPKLLFHYYDKDFNNEADTPDNFQSRRPNTSFCFLDIRSPGLGDTAMYLCATSRERGQGPYTDTQYFGPGTRLTVL.

The CDR3 coding sequence is TGTGCCTGGAGCCATGACAGGGGTAGCACTGAAGCTTTCTTT. Translating it yields CAWSHDRGSTEAFF. The chain uses TRBV30 and TRBJ1-1, with 8 positions matching TRBD1. Per the germline V gene, CDR1 is GTSNPN and CDR2 is SVGIG (reference sequence). Trimming took 3 bases from V and 4 from J; bases not matched to a gene: 7. This CDR3 region has 14 residues.

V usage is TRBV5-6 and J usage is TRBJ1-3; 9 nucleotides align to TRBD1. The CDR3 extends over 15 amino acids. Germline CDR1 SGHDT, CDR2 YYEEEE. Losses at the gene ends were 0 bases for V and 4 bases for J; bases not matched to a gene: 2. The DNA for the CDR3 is TGTGCCAGCAGCTTGGCCGGGACAGGGGGAAACACCATATATTTT. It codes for CASSLAGTGGNTIYF.

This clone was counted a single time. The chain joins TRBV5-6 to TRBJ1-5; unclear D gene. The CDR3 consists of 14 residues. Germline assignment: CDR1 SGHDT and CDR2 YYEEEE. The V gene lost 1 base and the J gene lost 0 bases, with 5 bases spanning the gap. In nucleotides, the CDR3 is TGTGCCAGCAGCTTGATGATTAGCAATCAGCCCCAGCATTTT. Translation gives CASSLMISNQPQHF. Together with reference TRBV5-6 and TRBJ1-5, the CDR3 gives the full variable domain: DAGVTQSPTHLIKTRGQQVTLRCSPKSGHDTVSWYQQALGQGPQFIFQYYEEEERQRGNFPDRFSGHQFPNYSSELNVNALLLGDSALYLCASSLMISNQPQHFGDGTRLSIL.

Here the CDR3 DNA reads TGTGCCAGCAGTACATATGCCCCGGGACAGGGGGCTTTTAATTCACCCCTCCACTTT. It specifies CASSTYAPGQGAFNSPLHF. The chain joins TRBV27 to TRBJ1-6, with TRBD1 identical over 12 bases. The CDR3 totals 19 residues. Germline values: CDR1 MNHEY, CDR2 SMNVEV (reference sequence). Trimming removed 5 bases from V and 6 bases from J; junction bases left unmatched: 14.

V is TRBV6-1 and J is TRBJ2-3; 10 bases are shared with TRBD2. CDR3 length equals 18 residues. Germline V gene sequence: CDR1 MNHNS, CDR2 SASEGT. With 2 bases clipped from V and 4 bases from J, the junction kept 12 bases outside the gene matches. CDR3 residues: CASSEWFEERGGSDTQYF. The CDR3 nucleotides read TGTGCCAGCAGTGAATGGTTTGAGGAGCGGGGGGGTTCAGATACGCAGTATTTT.

The CDR3 DNA sequence: TGTGCCAGCAGCCGGGGGCGGGACACGCAAGAGACCCAGTACTTC. Protein: CASSRGRDTQETQYF. The J gene is TRBJ2-5, the V gene TRBV7-8; the D gene could be TRBD1 or TRBD2 (6 bases each). V gave up 5 bases and J gave up 2 bases, with 15 bases separating them. The CDR3 runs to 15 residues. CDR1 SGHVS and CDR2 FQNEAQ come from the germline V gene.

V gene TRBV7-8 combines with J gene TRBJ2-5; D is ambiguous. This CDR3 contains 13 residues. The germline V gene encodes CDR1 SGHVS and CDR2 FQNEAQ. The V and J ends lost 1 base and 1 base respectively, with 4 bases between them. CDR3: CASSLGTQETQYF. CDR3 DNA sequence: TGTGCCAGCAGCTTAGGCACCCAAGAGACCCAGTACTTC.

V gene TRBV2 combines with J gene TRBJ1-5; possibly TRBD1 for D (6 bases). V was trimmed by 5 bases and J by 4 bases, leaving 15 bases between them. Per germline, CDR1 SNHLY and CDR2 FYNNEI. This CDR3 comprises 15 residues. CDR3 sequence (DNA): TGTGCCAGCAGTAGACCAACAGGGAATAATCAGCCCCAGCATTTT. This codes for CASSRPTGNNQPQHF. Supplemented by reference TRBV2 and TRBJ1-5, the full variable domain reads EPEVTQTPSHQVTQMGQEVILRCVPISNHLYFYWYRQILGQKVEFLVSFYNNEISEKSEIFDDQFSVERPDGSNFTLKIRSTKLEDSAMYFCASSRPTGNNQPQHFGDGTRLSIL.

This CDR3 reads CASSQSRGNEQYF. CDR3 sequence (DNA): TGTGCCAGCAGCCAATCGAGGGGTAACGAGCAGTACTTC. J is TRBJ2-7 and V is TRBV7-9, with D perhaps being TRBD1 or TRBD2 (5 bases each). The CDR3 loop spans 13 amino acids. V shed 5 bases and J shed 5 bases, with 13 bases lying between them. The V gene's germline CDR1 is SEHNR and CDR2 FQNEAQ (reference sequence).

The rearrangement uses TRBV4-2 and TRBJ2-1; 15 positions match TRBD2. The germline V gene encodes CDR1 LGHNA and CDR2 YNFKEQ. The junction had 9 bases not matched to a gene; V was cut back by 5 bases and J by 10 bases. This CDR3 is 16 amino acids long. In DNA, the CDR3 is TGTGCCAGCAGCAATGGGACTAGCGGGGGGTTATGGGAGCAGTTCTTC. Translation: CASSNGTSGGLWEQFF.

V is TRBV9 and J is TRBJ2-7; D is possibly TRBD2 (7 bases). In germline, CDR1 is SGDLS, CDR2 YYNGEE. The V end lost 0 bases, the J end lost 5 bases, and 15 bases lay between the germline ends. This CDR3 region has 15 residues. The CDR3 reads CASSVGTGGHNEQYF. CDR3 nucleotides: TGTGCCAGCAGCGTAGGGACGGGGGGCCACAACGAGCAGTACTTC.

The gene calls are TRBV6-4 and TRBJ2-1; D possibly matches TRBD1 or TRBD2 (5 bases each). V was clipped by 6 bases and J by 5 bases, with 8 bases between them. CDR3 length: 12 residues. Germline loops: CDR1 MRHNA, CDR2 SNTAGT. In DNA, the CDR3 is TGTGCCAGCAGACTAGGGGACAATGAGCAGTTCTTC. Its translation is CASRLGDNEQFF.

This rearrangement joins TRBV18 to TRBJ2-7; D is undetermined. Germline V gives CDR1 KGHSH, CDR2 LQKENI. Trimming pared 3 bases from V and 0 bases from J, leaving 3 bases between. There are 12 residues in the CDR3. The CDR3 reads CASSPNSYEQYF. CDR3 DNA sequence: TGTGCCAGCTCACCCAACTCCTACGAGCAGTACTTC.

The CDR3 nucleotides read TGTGCCAGCAGCTTAAAGGGGTCTCAAGAGACCCAGTACTTC. Its translation is CASSLKGSQETQYF. The rearrangement links TRBV7-9 to TRBJ2-5; tentative D call: TRBD1 (5 bases). Germline V CDR1 and CDR2: SEHNR, FQNEAQ (reference sequence). The CDR3 is 14 amino acids. V lost 2 bases, J lost 2 bases, and 9 bases lay in between.

CDR3 loop: CASSTYMRNEQYF. CDR3 coding DNA: TGTGCCAGCAGCACCTATATGCGGAACGAGCAGTACTTC. The chain has TRBV5-8 and TRBJ2-7; D gene uncertain. CDR1 and CDR2 from the germline V gene are SGHTS and YDEGEE. The germline V and J ends were trimmed by 4 bases and 5 bases, with 13 bases remaining between them. The CDR3 extends over 13 amino acids. The variable domain in full, completed from reference TRBV5-8 and TRBJ2-7, reads EAGVTQSPTHLIKTRGQQATLRCSPISGHTSVYWYQQALGLGLQFLLWYDEGEERNRGNFPPRFSGRQFPNYSSELNVNALELEDSALYLCASSTYMRNEQYFGPGTRLTVT.

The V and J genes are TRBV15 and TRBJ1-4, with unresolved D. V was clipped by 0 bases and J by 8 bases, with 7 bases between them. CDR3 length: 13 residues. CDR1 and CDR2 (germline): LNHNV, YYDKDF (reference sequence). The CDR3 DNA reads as TGTGCCACCAGCAGAGATCCCAGGGAAAAACTGTTTTTT. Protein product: CATSRDPREKLFF.

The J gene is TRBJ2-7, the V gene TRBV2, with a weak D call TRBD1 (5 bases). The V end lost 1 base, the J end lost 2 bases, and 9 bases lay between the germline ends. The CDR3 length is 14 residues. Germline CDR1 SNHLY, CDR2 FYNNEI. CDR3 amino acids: CASSEEDTAYEQYF. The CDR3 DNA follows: TGTGCCAGCAGTGAAGAGGACACGGCCTACGAGCAGTACTTC.

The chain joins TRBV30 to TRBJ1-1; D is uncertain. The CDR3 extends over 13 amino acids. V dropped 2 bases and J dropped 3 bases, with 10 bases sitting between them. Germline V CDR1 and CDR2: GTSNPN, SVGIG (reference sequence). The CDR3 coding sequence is TGTGCCTGGAGTCGTCGTGGGGACACTGAAGCTTTCTTT. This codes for CAWSRRGDTEAFF.

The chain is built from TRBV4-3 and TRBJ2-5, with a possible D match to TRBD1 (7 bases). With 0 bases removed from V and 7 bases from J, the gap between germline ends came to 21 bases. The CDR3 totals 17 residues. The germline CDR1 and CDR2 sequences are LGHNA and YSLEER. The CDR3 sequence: CASSQEGWQGGRGTQYF. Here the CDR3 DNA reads TGCGCCAGCAGCCAAGAAGGTTGGCAGGGGGGTCGTGGGACCCAGTACTTC.

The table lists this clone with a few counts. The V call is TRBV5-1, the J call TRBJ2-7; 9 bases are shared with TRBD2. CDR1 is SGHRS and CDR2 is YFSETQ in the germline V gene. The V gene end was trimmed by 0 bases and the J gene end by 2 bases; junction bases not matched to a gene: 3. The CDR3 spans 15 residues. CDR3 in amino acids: CASSLGGGDPYEQYF. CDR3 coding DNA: TGCGCCAGCAGCTTGGGCGGGGGGGACCCCTACGAGCAGTACTTC. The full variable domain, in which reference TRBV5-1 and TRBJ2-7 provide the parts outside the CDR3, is KAGVTQTPRYLIKTRGQQVTLSCSPISGHRSVSWYQQTPGQGLQFLFEYFSETQRNKGNFPGRFSGRQFSNSRSEMNVSTLELGDSALYLCASSLGGGDPYEQYFGPGTRLTVT.

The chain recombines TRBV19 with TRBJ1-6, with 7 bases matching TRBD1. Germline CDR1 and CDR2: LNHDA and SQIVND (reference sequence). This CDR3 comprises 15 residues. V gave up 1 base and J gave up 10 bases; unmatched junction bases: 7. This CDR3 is CASSIVQGGVSPLHF. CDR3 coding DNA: TGTGCCAGTAGTATAGTTCAGGGGGGAGTGTCACCCCTCCACTTT.

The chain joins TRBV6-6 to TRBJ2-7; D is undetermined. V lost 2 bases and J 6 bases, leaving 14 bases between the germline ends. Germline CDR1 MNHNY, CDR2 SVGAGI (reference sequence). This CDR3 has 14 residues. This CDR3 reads CASSYGQVGREQYF. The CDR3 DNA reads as TGTGCCAGCAGTTACGGGCAGGTTGGTCGCGAGCAGTACTTC.

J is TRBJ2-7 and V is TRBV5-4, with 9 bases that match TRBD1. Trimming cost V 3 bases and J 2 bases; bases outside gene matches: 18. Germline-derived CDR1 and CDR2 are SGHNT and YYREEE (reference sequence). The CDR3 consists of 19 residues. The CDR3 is CASSSGPFPRDRDPYEQYF. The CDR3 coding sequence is TGTGCCAGCAGCTCAGGACCCTTCCCCCGGGACAGGGACCCCTACGAGCAGTACTTC.

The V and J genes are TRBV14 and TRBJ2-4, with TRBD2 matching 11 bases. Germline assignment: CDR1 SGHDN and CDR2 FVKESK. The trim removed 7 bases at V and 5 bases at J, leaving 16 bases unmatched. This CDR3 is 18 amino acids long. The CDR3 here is CASISQTLAGGPQNIQYF. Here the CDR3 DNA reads TGTGCCAGCATATCCCAGACTTTAGCGGGGGGGCCCCAAAACATTCAGTACTTC.

The CDR3 sequence: CASSRTSGGVNEQFF. The CDR3 coding sequence is TGTGCCAGCAGCCGGACTAGCGGGGGGGTCAATGAGCAGTTCTTC. The rearrangement uses TRBV5-4 and TRBJ2-1, with TRBD2 matching over 15 bases. V gave up 4 bases and J gave up 6 bases; unmatched junction bases: 2. The CDR3 is 15 amino acids. CDR1 and CDR2 from the germline V gene are SGHNT and YYREEE (reference sequence).